The rows below give T cell receptor beta chains drawn from one sample of a study of blood T cells in healthy people across ages. MiXCR was run by TCRdb on the 5' RACE reads, yielding one entry per CDR3 protein. The sample yields about 1.4 million distinct CDR3 sequences, 59% seen once. Material: blood. The receptors stem from a man aged 18-30 years in good health. Each CDR3 is given with its conserved first and last residue. The D gene is left open where the match is weak. Clone size is shown for a subset of rows, as once, few, many or a class of expanded clone.

>.|TRBV11-2|.|TRBJ2-1|15
TGTGCCAGCAGCTCAGGACGAGGCGCCTACAATGAGCAGTTCTTC
CASSSGRGAYNEQFF
>TRBD2|TRBV4-2|.|TRBJ2-3|18
TGTGCCAGCAGCCAGACCGGGACTAGCAAAGGGAGTGCAGATACGCAGTATTTT
CASSQTGTSKGSADTQYF
>.|TRBV9|many|TRBJ2-7|15
TGTGCCAGCAGCGCCAGCTGGACTACGAGCTACGAGCAGTACTTC
CASSASWTTSYEQYF
>.|TRBV6-1|.|TRBJ1-4|12
TGTGCCAGCAGCCGAACTAATGAAAAACTGTTTTTT
CASSRTNEKLFF
>.|TRBV27|once|TRBJ2-7|14
TGTGCCAGCAGCAATGGGGGCCCAGTAGGGGAGCAGTACTTC
CASSNGGPVGEQYF
>.|TRBV12-3/TRBV12-4|.|TRBJ1-1|13
TGTGCCAGCAGCCTCCTTCGGGACGGTGAAGCTTTCTTT
CASSLLRDGEAFF
>.|TRBV20-1|.|TRBJ2-5|15
TGCAGTGCTAGCGCCGGGGCCACGGTACAAGAGACCCAGTACTTC
CSASAGATVQETQYF
>.|TRBV7-9|.|TRBJ1-4|12
TGTGCCAGTCAGGGATCTCTGGAAAAACTGTTTTTT
CASQGSLEKLFF
>TRBD1|TRBV12-3/TRBV12-4|few|TRBJ2-7|19
TGTGCCAGCAGTTTTTGGACAGGGGGCGAGGCGGGAACCCCCTACGAGCAGTACTTC
CASSFWTGGEAGTPYEQYF
>.|TRBV7-9|.|TRBJ2-7|13
TGTGCCAGCAGCTCCAGATTGAGGTCCGAGCAGTACTTC
CASSSRLRSEQYF
>.|TRBV3-1|.|TRBJ2-5|17
TGTGCCAGCAGCGTAGGGCTCGCGGAAGCCCGCCAAGAGACCCAGTACTTC
CASSVGLAEARQETQYF
>.|TRBV6-1|.|TRBJ2-1|13
TGTGCCAGCAGGAAAACAGGGTTGGCTGAGCAGTTCTTC
CASRKTGLAEQFF
>.|TRBV27|.|TRBJ1-1|15
TGTGCCAGCAGTTTATCGTTGACAGGGAACACTGAAGCTTTCTTT
CASSLSLTGNTEAFF
>TRBD1|TRBV12-3/TRBV12-4|.|TRBJ2-5|11
TGTGCCAGCGCACAGGGGGAGACCCAGTACTTC
CASAQGETQYF
>.|TRBV20-1|.|TRBJ2-5|13
TGCAGTGCTAGACGACAGGATCAAGAGACCCAGTACTTC
CSARRQDQETQYF
>.|TRBV4-1|few|TRBJ2-1|16
TGCGCCAGCAGCCAAGATTGGAGGGGTTGGTACAATGAGCAGTTCTTC
CASSQDWRGWYNEQFF